These T cell receptor beta chains were read from a single sample in a study of cytomegalovirus exposure and HLA in healthy donors. TCRdb's table, derived via immunoSEQ multiplex PCR, lists solely in-frame clones and lacks some. The data show about 200,000 clones, roughly 70% seen once. Sequencing was performed on PBMCs. The receptors here all came from a man aged 35-49 years in good health and CMV-seropositive. Each CDR3 is given without its conserved first and last residue. A D gene is named only where the DNA matches it firmly. Clone size is given for some rows only: seen once, a few or many times, or a class if the clone is expanded.

V	D	J	size	CDR3
TRBV12-5	TRBD2	TRBJ2-7	NA	ASGPPRTSGGYEQY
TRBV6-6	NA	TRBJ2-3	once	ASRTGGNTQY
TRBV29-1	TRBD1	TRBJ2-5	NA	SVEEWDRREQETQY
TRBV27	TRBD1	TRBJ2-2	NA	ASRGGVSNTGELF
TRBV6-5	NA	TRBJ2-1	NA	ASSSTGTYNEQF
TRBV19	TRBD2	TRBJ2-5	NA	ASNMRGVEETQY
TRBV5-1	NA	TRBJ1-1	NA	ASSLVQANTEAF
TRBV6-6	TRBD2	TRBJ2-3	NA	ASGERGGIDTQY
TRBV27	TRBD2	TRBJ2-2	NA	ATVRLAGTGELF
TRBV29-1	TRBD2	TRBJ2-7	NA	SAKSGGIYEQY
TRBV4-3	TRBD2	TRBJ2-2	NA	ASSQLGLAGEGTGELF
TRBV18	TRBD1	TRBJ1-2	NA	ASSPGQGEGYT
TRBV7-9	NA	TRBJ2-3	NA	ASSLVRGPQEDTQY
TRBV2	NA	TRBJ1-1	few	ASQSKDSPSNTEAF
TRBV10-3	TRBD1	TRBJ2-7	NA	AIRDRDRVNEQY
TRBV10-3	NA	TRBJ2-5	NA	AISESILAVETQY
TRBV5-6	TRBD2	TRBJ2-1	NA	ASSLDQRGYNEQF
TRBV4-1	NA	TRBJ1-1	few	ASSHPQNTEAF
TRBV11-1	TRBD1	TRBJ2-1	NA	ASSPGTVNEQF
TRBV5-4	NA	TRBJ1-2	NA	ASSLVDWGGGKGYT
TRBV5-1	NA	TRBJ1-1	NA	ASQTGERGGFTEAF
TRBV27	NA	TRBJ1-6	NA	ASSAGTERDSPLH
TRBV6-1	TRBD2	TRBJ2-1	NA	ASSEMLTSEGQQF
TRBV7-9	NA	TRBJ2-7	NA	ASSTDSFEQY
TRBV7-2	NA	TRBJ2-7	NA	ASSFGVDEQY
TRBV5-4	TRBD2	TRBJ2-5	NA	ASSLGTTQETQY
TRBV6-1	NA	TRBJ2-3	NA	ASSAVGGASTDTQY
TRBV11-2	NA	TRBJ2-1	NA	ASSLVGPYNEQF
TRBV28	NA	TRBJ2-3	once	ASSLQLDTQY
TRBV7-7	NA	TRBJ2-5	NA	ASSLGLGGETQY
TRBV5-1	NA	TRBJ1-1	few	ASSLQTGNTEAF
TRBV11-2	TRBD1	TRBJ2-7	NA	ASSLMGTGDREQY
TRBV10-3	TRBD2	TRBJ2-3	once	AIRASDRGGDTQY
TRBV7-2	NA	TRBJ2-1	few	ASSLWGPYNEQF
TRBV19	NA	TRBJ1-1	NA	ASSMTDNTEAF
TRBV29-1	TRBD1	TRBJ2-7	few	SVQGAAYEQY
TRBV5-1	NA	TRBJ1-1	NA	ASSQTGMNTEAF